This note documents a single TCR beta chain sequence. Its antigen is currently unknown. The entry originates in a study of T cells after yellow fever vaccination. Overall study context: Preparing low-cell-number fractions relied on SMART-Seq v4 Ultra Low Input.

Study-level findings and limits: Within FACS-sorted repertoires, abundant clonotypes contaminating from the bulk population could be present.

With 8 bases clipped from V and 2 bases from J, the junction kept 4 bases outside the gene matches. CDR1 MNHEY and CDR2 SVGAGI come from the germline V gene. The CDR3 runs 13 residues. A universal primer site and UMIs were added as TCR cDNA was made by 5'RACE template switching. TCRdb re-derived calls from the 5' RACE reads in MiXCR, one entry per CDR3 protein. The sample carries approximately 450,000 distinct CDR3 sequences, 15% to 20% recorded once. Sample: PBMCs, taken before the yellow fever booster vaccination. This sequence was found in a young man who received the YFV17D yellow fever vaccine. V usage is TRBV6-5 and J usage is TRBJ2-3, with 7 bases aligning to TRBD2. The DNA for the CDR3 is TGTGCCAGCCAGCGGGGTACCACAGATACGCAGTATTTT. Residues: CASQRGTTDTQYF.